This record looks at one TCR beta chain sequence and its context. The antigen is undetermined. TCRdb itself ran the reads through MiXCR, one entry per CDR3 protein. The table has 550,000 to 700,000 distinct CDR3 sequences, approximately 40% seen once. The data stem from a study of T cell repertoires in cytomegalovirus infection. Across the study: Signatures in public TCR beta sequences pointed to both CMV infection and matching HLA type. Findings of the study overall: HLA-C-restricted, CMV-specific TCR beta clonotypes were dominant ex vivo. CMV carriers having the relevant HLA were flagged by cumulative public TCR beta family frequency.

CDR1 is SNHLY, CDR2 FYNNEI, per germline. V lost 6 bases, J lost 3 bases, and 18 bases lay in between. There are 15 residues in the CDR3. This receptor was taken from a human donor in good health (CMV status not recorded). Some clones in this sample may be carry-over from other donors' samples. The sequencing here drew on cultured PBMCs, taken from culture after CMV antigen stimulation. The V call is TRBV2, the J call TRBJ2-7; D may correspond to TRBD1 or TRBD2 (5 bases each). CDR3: CASSPGPIPFYEQYF. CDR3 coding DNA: TGTGCCAGCAGCCCGGGACCGATCCCGTTCTACGAGCAGTACTTC.